Detailed here is one T cell receptor (beta chain). Its antigen is unknown. The data are from a study of shared clonotypes between healthy human individuals. Across the study: For every donor, three CD4 naive, three CD4 memory, two CD8 naive and one CD8 memory plates were used.

The study, taken as a whole, reports: Read depth was anticipated to influence clonotype sharing among donors.

The V gene end was trimmed by 8 bases and the J gene end by 5 bases; junction bases not matched to a gene: 10. Germline V gene data show CDR1 as MDHEN and CDR2 as SYDVKM. The CDR3 consists of 14 residues. Data came from immunoSEQ multiplex PCR; TCRdb stores just in-frame clones and leaves some out. This table has around 2.5 million clones, under 95% appearing once. Input material: naive CD4+ T cells from PBMCs. Subset noted: CD45RA+ positively selected. The TCR sequence derives from a man between 18 and 29 years old in good health. Some clones in this sample may be carry-over from other donors' samples. The rearrangement joins TRBV28 to TRBJ1-2; the match to TRBD1 covers 8 bases. CDR3 region: CASHIPGTGYGYTF. CDR3 DNA: TGTGCCAGCCATATTCCCGGGACAGGATATGGCTACACCTTC.